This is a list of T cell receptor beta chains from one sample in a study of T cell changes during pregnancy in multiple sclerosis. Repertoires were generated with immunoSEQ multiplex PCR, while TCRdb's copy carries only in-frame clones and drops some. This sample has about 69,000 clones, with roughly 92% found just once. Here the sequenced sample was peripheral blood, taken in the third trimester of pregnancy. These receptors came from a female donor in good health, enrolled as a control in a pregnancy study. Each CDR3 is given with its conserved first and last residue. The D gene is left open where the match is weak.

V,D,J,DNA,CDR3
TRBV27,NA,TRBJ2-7,TGTGCCAGCAGTTTACTATACCGGGACAACAACGAGCAGTACTTC,CASSLLYRDNNEQYF
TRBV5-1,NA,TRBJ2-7,TGCGCCAGCAGCCGGGGCTACGAGCAGTACTTC,CASSRGYEQYF
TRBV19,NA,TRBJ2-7,TGTGCCAGTAGTAGTCTCCGGGTCAGCGAGCAGTACTTC,CASSSLRVSEQYF
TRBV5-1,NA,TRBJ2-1,TGCGCCAGCAGCTTGGGGGGGGACAATGAGCAGTTCTTC,CASSLGGDNEQFF
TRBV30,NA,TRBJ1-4,TGTGCCTGGAGTTTGGACACCAAAACGACCCGTTTT,CAWSLDTKTTRF
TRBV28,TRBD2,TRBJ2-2,TGTGCCAGCAGCAAGCCCGGGAGGCCAACCGGGGAGCTGTTTTTT,CASSKPGRPTGELFF
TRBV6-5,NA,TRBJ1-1,TGTGCCAGCAGAGAACAGATATACACTGAAGCTTTCTTT,CASREQIYTEAFF
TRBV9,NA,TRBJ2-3,TGTGCCAGCAGCGTAGGTGGGGGCCAGGCGACAGATACGCAGTATTTT,CASSVGGGQATDTQYF
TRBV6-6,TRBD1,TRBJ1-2,TGTGCCAGCAGGGGACAGGGGGCAGGCAGGGCTTATGGCTACACCTTC,CASRGQGAGRAYGYTF
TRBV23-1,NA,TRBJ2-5,TGCGCCAGCAATACAGGGCTGCTGGAGACCCAGTACTTC,CASNTGLLETQYF
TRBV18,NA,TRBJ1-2,TGTGCCAGCTCACCCCAACCCGGACAGAGCAACTATGGCTACACCTTC,CASSPQPGQSNYGYTF
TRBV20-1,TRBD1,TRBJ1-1,TGCAGTGCTAGCCGGACAGGAGAAGCTTTCTTT,CSASRTGEAFF
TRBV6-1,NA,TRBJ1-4,TGTGCCAGCAGACTGTCAGGAGGCGAAAAACTGTTTTTT,CASRLSGGEKLFF
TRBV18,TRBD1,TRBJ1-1,TGTGCCAGCTCCTGGAGGCTGCGGAACCGGGACAGGGGGCGCACTGAAGCTTTCTTT,CASSWRLRNRDRGRTEAFF
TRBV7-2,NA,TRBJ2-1,TGTGCCAGCAGCATCCGATTTATGCGCCAGGATGAGCAGTTCTTC,CASSIRFMRQDEQFF
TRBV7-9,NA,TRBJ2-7,TGTGCCAGCAGCCCGCAGGGTTTCTACGAGCAGTACTTC,CASSPQGFYEQYF
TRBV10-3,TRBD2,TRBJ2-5,TGTGCCATCAGTCATACCGAGCGGGAGGGTGAGACCCAGTACTTC,CAISHTEREGETQYF
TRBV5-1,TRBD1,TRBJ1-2,TGCGCCAGCAGCTTGGCGTTAAGGGGGCAACCTTCTGGCTACACCTTC,CASSLALRGQPSGYTF
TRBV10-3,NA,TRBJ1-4,TGTGCCATCAGTGAGACAGGGTCAACTAATGAAAAACTGTTTTTT,CAISETGSTNEKLFF
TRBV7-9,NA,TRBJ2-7,TGTGCCAGCAGCTCGACGACAGGTTCCTACGAGCAGTACTTC,CASSSTTGSYEQYF
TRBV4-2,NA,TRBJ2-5,TGTGCCAGCAGCCATAGTGGGGCTCCGCAAGAGACCCAGTACTTC,CASSHSGAPQETQYF
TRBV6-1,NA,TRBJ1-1,TGTGCCAGCAGTGAAGAGAGGTGGACTGAAGCTTTCTTT,CASSEERWTEAFF